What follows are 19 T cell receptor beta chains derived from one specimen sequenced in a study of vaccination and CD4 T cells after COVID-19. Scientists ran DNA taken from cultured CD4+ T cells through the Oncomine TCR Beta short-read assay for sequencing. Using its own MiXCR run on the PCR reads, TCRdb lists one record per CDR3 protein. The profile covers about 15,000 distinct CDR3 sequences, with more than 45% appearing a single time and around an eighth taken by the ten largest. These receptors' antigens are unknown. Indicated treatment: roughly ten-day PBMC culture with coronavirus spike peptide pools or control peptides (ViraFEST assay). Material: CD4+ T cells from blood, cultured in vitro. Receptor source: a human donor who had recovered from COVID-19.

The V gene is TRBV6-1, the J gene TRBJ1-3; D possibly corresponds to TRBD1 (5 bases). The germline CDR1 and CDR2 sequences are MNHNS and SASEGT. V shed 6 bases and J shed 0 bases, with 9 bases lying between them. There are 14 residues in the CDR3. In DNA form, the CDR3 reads TGTGCCAGCAGCCGGGGGGTCTCTGGAAACACCATATATTTT. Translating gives CASSRGVSGNTIYF.

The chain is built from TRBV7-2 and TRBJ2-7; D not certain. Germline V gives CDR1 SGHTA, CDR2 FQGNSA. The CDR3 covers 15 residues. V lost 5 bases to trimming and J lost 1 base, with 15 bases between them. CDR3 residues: CASSRPQVRSYEQYF. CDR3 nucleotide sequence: TGTGCCAGCAGCCGCCCCCAGGTTAGGTCCTACGAGCAGTACTTC.

CDR3 sequence reads: CASSIGRGWGTEAFF. The CDR3 DNA reads as TGTGCCAGTAGTATAGGAAGGGGTTGGGGGACTGAAGCTTTCTTT. The rearrangement joins TRBV19 to TRBJ1-1; D is possibly TRBD1 (5 bases). This CDR3 comprises 15 residues. Germline V gives CDR1 LNHDA, CDR2 SQIVND (reference sequence). The V gene lost 1 base and the J gene lost 5 bases, with 14 bases spanning the gap. The variable domain in full, with the rest retrieved from reference TRBV19 and TRBJ1-1, is DGGITQSPKYLFRKEGQNVTLSCEQNLNHDAMYWYRQDPGQGLRLIYYSQIVNDFQKGDIAEGYSVSREKKESFPLTVTSAQKNPTAFYLCASSIGRGWGTEAFFGQGTRLTVV.

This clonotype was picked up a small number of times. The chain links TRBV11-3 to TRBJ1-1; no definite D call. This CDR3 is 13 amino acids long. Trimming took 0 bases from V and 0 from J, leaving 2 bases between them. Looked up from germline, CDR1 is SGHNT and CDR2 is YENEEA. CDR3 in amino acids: CASSLDMNTEAFF. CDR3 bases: TGTGCCAGCAGCTTAGACATGAACACTGAAGCTTTCTTT.

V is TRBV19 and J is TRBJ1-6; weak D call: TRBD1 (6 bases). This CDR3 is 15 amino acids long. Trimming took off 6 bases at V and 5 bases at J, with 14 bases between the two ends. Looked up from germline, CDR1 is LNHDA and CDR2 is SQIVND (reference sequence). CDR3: CASRRYRDNNSPLHF. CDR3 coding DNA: TGTGCCAGTAGACGTTACCGGGACAATAATTCACCCCTCCACTTT.

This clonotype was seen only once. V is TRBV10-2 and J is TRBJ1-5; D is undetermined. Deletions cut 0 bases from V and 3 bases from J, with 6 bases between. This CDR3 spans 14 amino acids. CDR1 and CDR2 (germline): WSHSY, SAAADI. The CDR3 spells CASSESGINQPQHF. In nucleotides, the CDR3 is TGCGCCAGCAGTGAGTCCGGGATCAATCAGCCCCAGCATTTT.

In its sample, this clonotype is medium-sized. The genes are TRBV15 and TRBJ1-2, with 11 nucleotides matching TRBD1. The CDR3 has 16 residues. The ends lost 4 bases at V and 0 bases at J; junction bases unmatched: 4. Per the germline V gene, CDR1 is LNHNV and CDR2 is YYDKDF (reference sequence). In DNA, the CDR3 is TGTGCCACCAGCACCCCGGGACAGGGGGCTAACTATGGCTACACCTTC. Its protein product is CATSTPGQGANYGYTF.

DNA of the CDR3: TGCAGTGCTCCCCGGGAGGGTCTACCAACGCAGTATTTT. Its protein product is CSAPREGLPTQYF. The chain is built from TRBV20-1 and TRBJ2-3, with 8 bases that match TRBD2. The V gene end was trimmed by 5 bases and the J gene end by 9 bases; junction bases not matched to a gene: 10. CDR3 size: 13 residues. In germline, CDR1 is DFQATT, CDR2 SNEGSKA (reference sequence).

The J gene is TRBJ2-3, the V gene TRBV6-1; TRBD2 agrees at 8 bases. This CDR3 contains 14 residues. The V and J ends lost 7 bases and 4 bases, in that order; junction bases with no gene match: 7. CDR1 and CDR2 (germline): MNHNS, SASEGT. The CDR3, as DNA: TGTGCCAGCACCATAGGACTAGCATCAGATACGCAGTATTTT. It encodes CASTIGLASDTQYF.

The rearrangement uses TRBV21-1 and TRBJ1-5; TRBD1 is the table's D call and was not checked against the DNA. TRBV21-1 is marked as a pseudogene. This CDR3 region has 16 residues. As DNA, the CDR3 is TGTGCCAGCCGGGGGACGCCTTACCATAGCAATCAGCCCCAGCATTTT. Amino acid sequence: CASRGTPYHSNQPQHF.

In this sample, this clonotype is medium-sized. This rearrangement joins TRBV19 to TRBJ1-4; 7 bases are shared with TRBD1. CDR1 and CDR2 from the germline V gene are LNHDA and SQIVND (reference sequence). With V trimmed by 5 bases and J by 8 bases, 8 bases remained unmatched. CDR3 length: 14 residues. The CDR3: CASSPGTVGEKLFF. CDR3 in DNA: TGTGCCAGTAGTCCCGGGACAGTTGGCGAAAAACTGTTTTTT.

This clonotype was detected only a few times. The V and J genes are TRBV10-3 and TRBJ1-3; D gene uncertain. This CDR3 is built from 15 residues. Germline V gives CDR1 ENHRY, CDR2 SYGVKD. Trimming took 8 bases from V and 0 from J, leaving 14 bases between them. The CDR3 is CAIRPGVNSGNTIYF. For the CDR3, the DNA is TGTGCCATCCGTCCCGGGGTGAACTCTGGAAACACCATATATTTT.

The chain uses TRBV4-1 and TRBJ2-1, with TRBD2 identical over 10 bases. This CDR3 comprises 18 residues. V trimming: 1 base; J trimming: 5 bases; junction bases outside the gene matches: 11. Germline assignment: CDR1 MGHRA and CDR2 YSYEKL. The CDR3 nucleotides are TGCGCCAGCAGCCAAGGGAGGTTGGGGACTAGCGCCAACAATGAGCAGTTCTTC. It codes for CASSQGRLGTSANNEQFF.

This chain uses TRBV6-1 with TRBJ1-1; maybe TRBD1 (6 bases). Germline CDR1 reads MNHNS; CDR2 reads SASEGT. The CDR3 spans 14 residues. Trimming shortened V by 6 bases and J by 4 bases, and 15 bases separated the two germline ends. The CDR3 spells CASSSDRWVTEAFF. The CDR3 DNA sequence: TGTGCCAGCAGCTCAGACAGGTGGGTCACTGAAGCTTTCTTT.

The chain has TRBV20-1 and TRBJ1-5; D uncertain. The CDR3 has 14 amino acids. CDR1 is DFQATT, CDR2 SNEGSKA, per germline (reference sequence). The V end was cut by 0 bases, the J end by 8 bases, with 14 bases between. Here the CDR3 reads CSARDRAGRKPQHF. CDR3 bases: TGCAGTGCTAGAGATAGGGCAGGACGAAAGCCCCAGCATTTT.

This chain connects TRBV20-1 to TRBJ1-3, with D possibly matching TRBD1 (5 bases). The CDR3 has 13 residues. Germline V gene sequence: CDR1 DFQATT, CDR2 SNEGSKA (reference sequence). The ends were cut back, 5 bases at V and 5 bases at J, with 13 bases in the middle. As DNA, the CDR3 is TGCAGTGCTCCAGTTAGGGGTAGAAACACCATATATTTT. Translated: CSAPVRGRNTIYF.

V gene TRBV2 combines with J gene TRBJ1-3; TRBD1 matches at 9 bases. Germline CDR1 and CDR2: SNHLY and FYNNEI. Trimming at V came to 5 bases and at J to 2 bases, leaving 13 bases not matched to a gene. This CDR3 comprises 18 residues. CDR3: CASSPFGTGSGAGNTIYF. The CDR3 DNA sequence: TGTGCCAGCAGTCCCTTCGGGACAGGGTCCGGAGCTGGAAACACCATATATTTT.

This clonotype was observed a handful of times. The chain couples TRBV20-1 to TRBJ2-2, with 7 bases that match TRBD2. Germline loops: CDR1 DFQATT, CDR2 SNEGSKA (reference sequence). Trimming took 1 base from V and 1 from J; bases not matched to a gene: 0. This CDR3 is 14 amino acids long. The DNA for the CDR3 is TGCAGTGCTAGAGCGGGGGGGAACACCGGGGAGCTGTTTTTT. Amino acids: CSARAGGNTGELFF.

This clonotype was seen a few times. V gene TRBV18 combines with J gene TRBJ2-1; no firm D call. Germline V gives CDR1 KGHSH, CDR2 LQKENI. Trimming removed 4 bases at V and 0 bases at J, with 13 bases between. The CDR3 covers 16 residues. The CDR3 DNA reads TGTGCCAGCTCACGGGAAAGGAGCAGCTCCTACAATGAGCAGTTCTTC. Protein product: CASSRERSSSYNEQFF.